The clone carrying this T cell receptor (beta chain) appeared once. Its target is not known. This CDR3 comprises 14 residues. V dropped 3 bases and J dropped 9; count of bases not matched to a gene: 5. Looked up from germline, CDR1 is KGHSH and CDR2 is LQKENI. This entry comes from a study of cytomegalovirus exposure and HLA in healthy donors. PCR was performed using 60 Vbeta and 13 Jbeta primers. Using immunoSEQ multiplex PCR, the repertoire was profiled, and TCRdb retains in-frame clones only, with some absent. The sample has roughly 90,000 clones, roughly 80% seen once; the top ten hold approximately 3%. Study findings and constraints: CMV serostatus was the only recorded immune exposure for donors. Later analysis identified several of the most significant clusters that appeared linked to common viral pathogens. The HLA-A and HLA-B alleles of most subjects were reportedly predicted accurately from TCR beta sequences.

The receptor was derived from a man aged 25 to 40 in good health and CMV-seropositive. Sequenced material: PBMCs. The chain joins TRBV18 to TRBJ1-6; TRBD1 matches at 7 bases. DNA of the CDR3: TGTGCCAGCTCACCCCAGGGGGATAGTTCACCCCTCCACTTT. Encoded protein: CASSPQGDSSPLHF.